The 8 T cell receptor beta chains below were found in one sample sequenced in a study of T cells in Graves' hyperthyroidism and ophthalmopathy. Template material for amplifying TCR beta CDR3 regions consisted of RNA transcripts. A first-round RT-PCR of the TCR CDR3 used the HTBI primer set. MiXCR was run by TCRdb on the multiplex PCR reads, yielding one entry per CDR3 protein. This sample yields hundreds of thousands of distinct CDR3 sequences, of which 30% to 40% are seen a single time; around 29% belongs to the top ten. The material sequenced was blood. The receptors stem from a woman in her forties with Graves' hyperthyroidism.

This clonotype appeared a few times. The rearrangement joins TRBV5-1 to TRBJ1-2; D is perhaps TRBD1 (6 bases). Germline CDR1 reads SGHRS; CDR2 reads YFSETQ. The CDR3 extends over 14 amino acids. The ends were cut back, 8 bases at V and 1 base at J, with 15 bases in the middle. For the CDR3, the DNA is TGCGCCAGTAAGGACAGAATGGATAACTATGGCTACACCTTC. This translates into CASKDRMDNYGYTF.

This clonotype was seen at least ten times. The rearrangement links TRBV5-1 to TRBJ1-2; D is possibly TRBD1 (5 bases). In germline, CDR1 is SGHRS, CDR2 YFSETQ. Trimming stripped 4 bases from V and 4 bases from J, with 11 bases between. CDR3 length equals 13 residues. CDR3 region: CASSTGRSYGYTF. The CDR3 DNA is TGCGCCAGCAGCACGGGACGGTCCTATGGCTACACCTTC.

As for this clonotype: At one end, the junction sequence differs from germline, possibly due to a read error. V usage is TRBV7-2 and J usage is TRBJ1-6, with TRBD1 matching 9 bases. This CDR3 has 16 amino acids. The germline V gene has CDR1 SGHTA and CDR2 FQGNSA. For the CDR3, the DNA is TGTGCCTGCAGCTTAAGACAGGGGGTCCTGAATTCACCCCTCCACTTT. Translating it yields CACSLRQGVLNSPLHF.

In this sample, this clonotype turned up many times. The V and J genes are TRBV19 and TRBJ2-6; no firm D call. With 7 bases removed from V and 0 bases from J, the gap between germline ends came to 16 bases. This CDR3 is built from 17 residues. Germline CDR1 reads LNHDA; CDR2 reads SQIVND (reference sequence). CDR3 nucleotide sequence: TGTGCCAGTATCCAAGACGCCCATAGCTCTGGGGCCAACGTCCTGACTTTC. Translation: CASIQDAHSSGANVLTF.

V gene TRBV6-4 combines with J gene TRBJ1-1; D is unclear. Between the trimmed V and J ends, which lost 4 bases and 6 bases, there was a span of 12 bases. Germline lookup yields CDR1 MRHNA and CDR2 SNTAGT. The CDR3 consists of 13 residues. Here the CDR3 reads CASSAVWGSEAFF. The CDR3 nucleotides read TGTGCCAGCAGTGCGGTTTGGGGATCTGAAGCTTTCTTT.

The chain joins TRBV5-1 to TRBJ2-5; D unresolved. From germline, CDR1 is SGHRS and CDR2 YFSETQ. Trimming cost V 0 bases and J 5 bases, with 11 bases left between them. The CDR3 totals 14 residues. In DNA form, the CDR3 reads TGCGCCAGCAGCTTGGAGTCGGTCCTGGAGACCCAGTACTTC. It specifies CASSLESVLETQYF.

This clonotype turned up a few times. The V gene is TRBV9, the J gene TRBJ2-7; 13 nucleotides match TRBD2. The length of the CDR3 is 14 residues. Trimming at V came to 4 bases and at J to 7 bases, leaving 5 bases not matched to a gene. CDR1 is SGDLS and CDR2 is YYNGEE in the germline V gene. The CDR3 region has the DNA TGTGCCAGCAGCCAAAGACTAGCGGGAGGAGAGCAGTACTTC. This encodes CASSQRLAGGEQYF.

This clonotype was seen many times. The J gene is TRBJ1-5, the V gene TRBV4-2; D gene unclear. Germline CDR1 reads LGHNA; CDR2 reads YNFKEQ. The CDR3 is made up of 14 amino acids. The germline V and J ends were trimmed by 0 bases and 1 base, with 4 bases remaining between them. CDR3 loop: CASSQDSSNQPQHF. CDR3 coding DNA: TGTGCCAGCAGCCAAGATTCCAGCAATCAGCCCCAGCATTTT.